The following is a TCR beta chain sequence with its context. The sample is drawn from a study of identical twins. Template switching introduced a universal primer site, and the cDNA bore unique molecular identifiers. TCRdb re-called the 5' RACE reads with MiXCR, one entry per CDR3 protein. Of roughly 720,000 distinct CDR3 sequences listed, about 20% are singletons. V was shortened by 0 bases and J by 5 bases, with 14 bases between the two germline ends. Germline V lookup: CDR1 MNHGY, CDR2 SVAAGI. CDR3 length: 15 residues. These data are also associated with another study on T cells expressing NK-cell markers. In that study: In several donors, dominant NKG2C+ clonotypes were roughly 1.0-8% of CD8+ T cells. HCMV specificity of expanded NKG2C+ T cell clones remained unclear.

The TCR originated in a woman under 30 in good health. The rearrangement uses TRBV6-9 and TRBJ2-7, with D possibly TRBD2 on 6 matching bases. Sequenced sample: PBMCs. The CDR3 sequence is CASSYSDGGIDEQYF. In DNA, the CDR3 is TGTGCCAGCAGTTATTCGGATGGGGGGATCGACGAGCAGTACTTC.